The clone carrying this TCR beta chain was seen more than once but under ten times. The sample comes from a study of blood T cells in healthy people across ages. Healthy Caucasians from Russia aged about 6 to 90 served as donors. For the second PCR, which ran for roughly 7 to 11 cycles, a sample-barcoded 5' primer and a J-beta primer mix were used. TCRdb recomputed calls from the 5' RACE reads with MiXCR, one row per CDR3 protein. The sample includes around 1,000,000 distinct CDR3 sequences, around two fifths of them seen just once. Germline CDR1 is DFQATT and CDR2 is SNEGSKA (reference sequence). The CDR3 consists of 15 residues. Trimming removed 1 base from V and 2 bases from J, with 13 bases in between.

The receptor comes from a man younger than 30 in good health. This rearrangement joins TRBV20-1 to TRBJ2-3; possibly TRBD2 for D (7 bases). The sample consisted of blood. In DNA form, the CDR3 reads TGCAGTGCTAGAGTCCGGGGGGACAACACAGATACGCAGTATTTT. Its translation: CSARVRGDNTDTQYF.